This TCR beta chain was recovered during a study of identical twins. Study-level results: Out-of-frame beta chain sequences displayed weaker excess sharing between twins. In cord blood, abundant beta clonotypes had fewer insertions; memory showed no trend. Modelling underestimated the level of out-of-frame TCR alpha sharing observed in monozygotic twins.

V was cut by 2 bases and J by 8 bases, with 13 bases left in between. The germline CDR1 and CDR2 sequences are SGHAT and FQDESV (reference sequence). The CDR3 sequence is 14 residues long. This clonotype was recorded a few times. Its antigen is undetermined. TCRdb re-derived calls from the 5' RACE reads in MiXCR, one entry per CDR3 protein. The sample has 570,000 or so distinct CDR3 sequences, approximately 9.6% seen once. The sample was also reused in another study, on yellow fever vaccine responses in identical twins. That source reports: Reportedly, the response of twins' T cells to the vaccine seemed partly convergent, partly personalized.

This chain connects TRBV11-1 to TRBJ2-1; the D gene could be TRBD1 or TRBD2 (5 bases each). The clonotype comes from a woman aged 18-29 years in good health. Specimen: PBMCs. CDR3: CASSLNRGVHEQFF. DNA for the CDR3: TGTGCCAGCAGCTTAAATCGAGGGGTACATGAGCAGTTCTTC.